The sequence of this T cell receptor (beta chain) was determined in a study of blood T cells in healthy people across ages. Study-wide results and limits: In long-lived donors, naive CD4+ cell counts and diversity exceeded those of aged donors.

The V gene lost 2 bases and the J gene lost 2 bases, with 3 bases spanning the gap. The germline gives CDR1 ENHRY, CDR2 SYGVKD. The CDR3 is 12 residues long. Researchers report isolating at least 7 million PBMCs per sample. This clonotype was picked up a small number of times. Its specificity is unknown. The use of a sample-barcoded 5' primer and a J-beta primer mix characterized a second PCR of about 7 to 12 cycles. One entry per CDR3 protein, called by TCRdb with MiXCR from the 5' RACE reads. The sample yields fewer than 2 million distinct CDR3 sequences, 35% to 50% seen once. The receptor was derived from a human donor in good health. The sequenced material came from blood. The chain uses TRBV10-3 and TRBJ1-2; D ambiguous. CDR3 protein: CAISENNYGYTF. CDR3 nucleotides: TGTGCCATCAGTGAGAACAACTATGGCTACACCTTC.